In its sample, the clone carrying this TCR beta chain was seen many times. The antigen is not known. As for time point: newly diagnosed GD, antithyroid drugs for less than 3 months. From RNA extracted from PBMCs, the TCR library was made. This record comes from a study of regulatory T cells in long-lasting Graves disease. Germline V gives CDR1 MGHDK, CDR2 SYGVNS. The CDR3 totals 16 residues. Trimming left V 1 base short and J 7 bases short, with 14 bases between. CDR3-region Arm-PCR and iRepertoire HTBI primers produced the TCR beta libraries. MiXCR, run by TCRdb on the multiplex PCR reads, gives a single entry per CDR3 protein. The sample shows 600,000 to 650,000 distinct CDR3 sequences, roughly 15% of them seen only once. Study results and limitations: Persistent disease preferred TRBV28, TRBJ1-2 and TRBJ2-5; new disease, TRBV20-1 and TRBJ2-1.

The sample was also reused in another study, on T cells in Graves' hyperthyroidism and ophthalmopathy. That report notes: Primed by the HTBI set, a first-round RT-PCR was run on the TCR CDR3. By a 13 V-J model, ophthalmopathy was set apart from stable hyperthyroidism. The model identified upcoming ophthalmopathy a median approximately seven months ahead of onset.

This chain uses TRBV25-1 with TRBJ1-6; D is unclear. This receptor was identified in a woman aged 25 to 39 with Graves disease. The sample in question was peripheral blood mononuclear cells (PBMCs), obtained at new diagnosis, from a patient treated with antithyroid drugs. This CDR3 reads CASSELTRGGNSPLHF. The CDR3 DNA sequence: TGTGCCAGCAGTGAATTGACCAGAGGAGGGAATTCACCCCTCCACTTT.